This TCR beta chain appears in the sequencing data of a study of cytomegalovirus exposure and HLA in healthy donors. The PCR contained 60 Vbeta and 13 Jbeta primers. Only in-frame clones appear in the TCRdb table, and some are missing; sequencing was by immunoSEQ multiplex PCR. Of over 150,000 clones in the sample, around 68% are singletons; the top ten hold roughly 1.4%. The sample consisted of PBMCs. This clonotype was sampled from a man aged 45-65 years in good health and CMV-seronegative.

The CDR3 coding sequence is TGTGCCAGCAGAAGAGATTTGACAGGCCCCTACGAGCAGTACTTC. Protein: CASRRDLTGPYEQYF. This chain uses TRBV6-1 with TRBJ2-7; D is perhaps TRBD1 (6 bases). V was clipped by 6 bases and J by 2 bases, with 17 bases between them. Germline CDR1 is MNHNS and CDR2 is SASEGT. The CDR3 extends over 15 amino acids.